This entry concerns a single TCR beta chain. V shed 10 bases and J 5 bases; nucleotides not matched to a gene: 8. Per germline, CDR1 ENHRY and CDR2 SYGVKD. The CDR3 is 14 amino acids. A single record per CDR3 protein comes from TCRdb applying MiXCR to the 5' RACE reads. The sample holds about 520,000 distinct CDR3 sequences, around 20% seen once. This sample was included in a study of identical twins. These data also featured in a second study, about T cells expressing NK-cell markers.

The receptor comes from a woman between 18 and 29 years old in good health. V and J are TRBV10-3 and TRBJ2-1, with TRBD1 identical over 10 bases. Sequencing was done on a sample of CD4+ T cells sorted from blood. CDR3 nucleotide sequence: TGTGCCACCAAATCGGGGACAGGGGACAATGAGCAGTTCTTC. Translating gives CATKSGTGDNEQFF.